The 9 T cell receptor beta chains given below trace back to one sample, sequenced in a study of T-cell memory formation after mild COVID-19. Each CDR3 protein gets one entry after TCRdb re-called the 5' RACE reads with MiXCR. The table shows about 360,000 distinct CDR3 sequences, with 10% to 15% occurring only once. The sequenced material came from PBMCs or a T cell subset sorted from them (not recorded which). These receptors were obtained from a man younger than 35 who had mild COVID-19 (a few samples of this study predate the infection). Cell type and time point are not known.

The chain joins TRBV2 to TRBJ2-7; D possibly corresponds to TRBD2 (7 bases). Germline loops: CDR1 SNHLY, CDR2 FYNNEI. The CDR3 length is 13 residues. The CDR3 sequence is CATQYGGRGEQYV. CDR3 DNA sequence: TGTGCAACTCAGTACGGGGGGCGCGGAGAGCAGTACGTC.

This rearrangement joins TRBV20-1 to TRBJ2-2; D not resolved. This CDR3 region has 14 residues. Germline lookup yields CDR1 DFQATT and CDR2 SNEGSKA (reference sequence). CDR3: CRRKSANSTGELFF. The CDR3 coding sequence is TGCAGAAGAAAATCAGCGAACAGCACCGGGGAGCTGTTTTTT.

This chain joins TRBV5-1 and TRBJ2-2, with D uncertain. With 2 bases removed from V and 0 bases from J, the gap between germline ends came to 8 bases. Per germline, CDR1 SGHRS and CDR2 YFSETQ. The CDR3 has 15 amino acids. The CDR3 nucleotides read TGCGCCAGCAGCTTAAACAGCGCGAACACCGGGGAGCTGTTTTTT. This gives the protein CASSLNSANTGELFF.

The rearrangement joins TRBV18 to TRBJ2-3; D uncertain. In germline, CDR1 is KGHSH, CDR2 LQKENI. The V end was cut by 3 bases, the J end by 0 bases, with 7 bases between. This CDR3 contains 14 residues. In nucleotides, the CDR3 is TGTGCCAGCTCACCCCGCTACAGCACAGATACGCAGTATTTT. Its protein product is CASSPRYSTDTQYF.

This clonotype was seen repeatedly, ten times or more. The V gene is TRBV4-3, the J gene TRBJ2-7; 7 positions match TRBD2. CDR3 length: 14 residues. Germline V gives CDR1 LGHNA, CDR2 YSLEER. J gave up 0 bases and V 2 bases, and 1 base lay outside the gene matches. The chain's CDR3 is CASSQSGVSYEQYF. For the CDR3, the DNA is TGCGCCAGCAGCCAAAGCGGGGTCTCCTACGAGCAGTACTTC.

In this sample, this clonotype turned up many times. This chain links TRBV7-6 with TRBJ1-2; 7 bases are a match to TRBD1. Trimming removed 5 bases from V and 5 bases from J; junction bases left unmatched: 5. This CDR3 spans 13 amino acids. The germline CDR1 and CDR2 sequences are SGHVS and FNYEAQ. The CDR3 sequence: CASSPGGGYGYTF. The DNA of the CDR3 is TGTGCCAGCAGCCCAGGGGGAGGATATGGCTACACCTTC. The full variable domain, in which reference TRBV7-6 and TRBJ1-2 provide the parts outside the CDR3, is GAGVSQSPRYKVTKRGQDVALRCDPISGHVSLYWYRQALGQGPEFLTYFNYEAQQDKSGLPNDRFSAERPEGSISTLTIQRTEQRDSAMYRCASSPGGGYGYTFGSGTRLTVV.

The table lists this clonotype with a few counts. The chain is built from TRBV9 and TRBJ1-6; D is perhaps TRBD1 (5 bases). There are 13 residues in the CDR3. Trimming left V 0 bases short and J 11 bases short, with 9 bases between. Germline-derived CDR1 and CDR2 are SGDLS and YYNGEE. The CDR3 sequence is CASSVVTGAPLHF. The CDR3, as DNA: TGTGCCAGCAGCGTAGTAACGGGGGCACCCCTCCACTTT.

The chain employs TRBV4-2 and TRBJ1-5; D is possibly TRBD1 (6 bases). Trimming took off 2 bases at V and 7 bases at J, with 15 bases between the two ends. The CDR3 runs 15 residues. Germline V gene sequence: CDR1 LGHNA, CDR2 YNFKEQ. The CDR3 is CASSQRGQGGQPQHF. The CDR3 DNA follows: TGTGCCAGCAGCCAACGGGGACAAGGGGGGCAGCCCCAGCATTTT.

This clonotype was counted between two and nine times. The chain joins TRBV10-3 to TRBJ1-2; D remains ambiguous. V shed 3 bases and J shed 2 bases, with 16 bases lying between them. This CDR3 has 16 amino acids. Looked up from germline, CDR1 is ENHRY and CDR2 is SYGVKD. The CDR3 nucleotides are TGTGCCATCAGTGAAGTGGGAGGGAGTGAAAACTATGGCTACACCTTC. It is translated as CAISEVGGSENYGYTF.